The clone carrying this T cell receptor beta chain was counted ten times or more. It was RNA transcripts that yielded the amplified TCR beta CDR3 regions. TCR CDR3 regions were first amplified by RT-PCR with HTBI primers. Each CDR3 protein is one row after TCRdb ran MiXCR on the multiplex PCR reads. The sample yields approximately 620,000 distinct CDR3 sequences, over 11% seen once. These data belong to a study of T cells in Graves' hyperthyroidism and ophthalmopathy. CDR3 length: 13 amino acids. Germline V lookup: CDR1 SEHNR, CDR2 FQNEAQ (reference sequence). Deletions cut 4 bases from V and 6 bases from J, with 13 bases between.

The material sequenced was blood. The chain is built from TRBV7-9 and TRBJ2-7, with D possibly being TRBD1 or TRBD2 (5 bases each). This TCR was sampled from a woman aged 30 to 39 with Graves' hyperthyroidism that later progressed to Graves' ophthalmopathy. The chain's CDR3 is CASSSRGEGEQYF. The CDR3 DNA reads TGTGCCAGCAGCTCAAGGGGAGAAGGCGAGCAGTACTTC.